Below are 28 T cell receptor beta chains sequenced from a single sample in a study of graft-versus-host responses after intestinal transplantation. Sequenced by immunoSEQ multiplex PCR; TCRdb stores in-frame clones only, minus some. The profile covers roughly 23,000 clones, with roughly 90% appearing a single time and 2% taken by the ten largest. The material was PBMCs, obtained 39 days after intestinal transplant. The receptor set was obtained from a human patient who received an intestinal transplant, so some T cells may come from the graft donor.

This clone appeared once. V usage is TRBV4-2 and J usage is TRBJ2-7; tentative D call: TRBD1 (5 bases). V lost 4 bases and J 3 bases, leaving 16 bases between the germline ends. The CDR3 is 15 residues long. Germline V gene lookup returns CDR1 LGHNA and CDR2 YNFKEQ. CDR3 nucleotides: TGTGCCAGCAGCCTCACAGGAAGGCTTAGCTACGAGCAGTACTTC. It yields the protein CASSLTGRLSYEQYF.

This chain connects TRBV13 to TRBJ2-1, with TRBD2 identical over 13 bases. The junction had 7 bases not matched to a gene; V was cut back by 4 bases and J by 7 bases. In germline, CDR1 is PRHDT, CDR2 FYEKMQ (reference sequence). The CDR3 consists of 16 residues. CDR3 DNA: TGTGCCAGCAGCTCGACTAGCGGGAGGCCTCGGAATGAGCAGTTCTTC. It specifies CASSSTSGRPRNEQFF.

The rearrangement uses TRBV5-3 and TRBJ2-7; TRBD2 is a possible D gene (5 bases). TRBV5-3 carries the ORF label, with uncertain function. CDR3 length: 15 amino acids. V was shortened by 1 base and J by 1 base, with 12 bases between the two germline ends. Here the CDR3 DNA reads TGTGCCAGAAGCTTGTTACATCCGGGGTCCTACGAGCAGTACTTC. Translating it yields CARSLLHPGSYEQYF.

The V and J genes are TRBV5-1 and TRBJ2-3; 10 nucleotides match TRBD2. Germline V lookup: CDR1 SGHRS, CDR2 YFSETQ. This CDR3 is built from 15 residues. Losses at the gene ends were 4 bases for V and 1 base for J; bases not matched to a gene: 3. The CDR3 sequence: CASSALAGGTDTQYF. The CDR3 region has the DNA TGCGCCAGCAGCGCCCTAGCGGGAGGCACAGATACGCAGTATTTT.

The V gene is TRBV9, the J gene TRBJ1-1, with a possible D match to TRBD1 (6 bases). The CDR3 covers 13 residues. The V gene lost 3 bases and the J gene lost 1 base, with 7 bases spanning the gap. Germline CDR1 is SGDLS and CDR2 is YYNGEE. CDR3 sequence reads: CASSEGGNTEAFF. As DNA, the CDR3 is TGTGCCAGCAGCGAGGGGGGGAACACTGAAGCTTTCTTT. Together with reference TRBV9 and TRBJ1-1, the CDR3 gives the full variable domain: DSGVTQTPKHLITATGQRVTLRCSPRSGDLSVYWYQQSLDQGLQFLIQYYNGEERAKGNILERFSAQQFPDLHSELNLSSLELGDSALYFCASSEGGNTEAFFGQGTRLTVV.

The genes are TRBV6-6 and TRBJ2-5; D is perhaps TRBD1 (6 bases). This CDR3 has 13 amino acids. In germline, CDR1 is MNHNY, CDR2 SVGAGI (reference sequence). The V gene lost 2 bases and the J gene lost 5 bases, with 9 bases spanning the gap. The CDR3 protein is CASSYRTVETQYF. CDR3 coding DNA: TGTGCCAGCAGTTACAGGACAGTGGAGACCCAGTACTTC.

The V and J genes are TRBV18 and TRBJ1-2; D is possibly TRBD1 (6 bases). In germline, CDR1 is KGHSH, CDR2 LQKENI. Deletions cut 2 bases from V and 6 bases from J, with 13 bases between. The CDR3 covers 14 residues. CDR3 loop: CASSPTYQGHGYTF. The CDR3 DNA is TGTGCCAGCTCACCAACCTACCAGGGGCATGGCTACACCTTC.

V and J are TRBV19 and TRBJ1-1; maybe TRBD1 (6 bases). CDR1 is LNHDA and CDR2 is SQIVND in the germline V gene (reference sequence). There are 14 residues in the CDR3. V dropped 10 bases and J dropped 1 base, with 16 bases sitting between them. The CDR3 region has the DNA TGTGCCATCCGACCGGGACACCGGAACACTGAAGCTTTCTTT. This sequence encodes CAIRPGHRNTEAFF.

The V gene is TRBV13, the J gene TRBJ2-7; D is unclear. Trimming pared 2 bases from V and 3 bases from J, leaving 14 bases between. The CDR3 contains 15 residues. Germline V gives CDR1 PRHDT, CDR2 FYEKMQ (reference sequence). The CDR3 region has the DNA TGTGCCAGCAGCTTACAACCCCAGGAGCACTACGAGCAGTACTTC. Its protein is CASSLQPQEHYEQYF. Supplemented by reference TRBV13 and TRBJ2-7, the full variable domain reads AAGVIQSPRHLIKEKRETATLKCYPIPRHDTVYWYQQGPGQDPQFLISFYEKMQSDKGSIPDRFSAQQFSDYHSELNMSSLELGDSALYFCASSLQPQEHYEQYFGPGTRLTVT.

In this sample, this clone turned up a few times. CDR3 sequence: CASSYTHNEQFF. The CDR3 DNA sequence: TGTGCCAGCAGTTACACACACAATGAGCAGTTCTTC. This chain uses TRBV6-5 with TRBJ2-1; D ambiguous. This CDR3 spans 12 amino acids. Trimming pared 2 bases from V and 5 bases from J, leaving 4 bases between. Germline V gene lookup returns CDR1 MNHEY and CDR2 SVGAGI.

This chain uses TRBV28 with TRBJ2-7, with D possibly matching TRBD1 (5 bases). The V end was cut by 5 bases, the J end by 3 bases, with 11 bases between. Per the germline V gene, CDR1 is MDHEN and CDR2 is SYDVKM. The CDR3 sequence is 13 residues long. The CDR3 bases are TGTGCCAGCAGTCAGGGTACTGGCTACGAGCAGTACTTC. Translated, it gives CASSQGTGYEQYF.

The gene calls are TRBV6-1 and TRBJ2-7; 9 bases are a match to TRBD1. Germline V gene data show CDR1 as MNHNS and CDR2 as SASEGT. Trimming removed 4 bases from V and 2 bases from J; junction bases left unmatched: 9. The CDR3 has 16 amino acids. The chain's CDR3 is CASSAVRDRVAYEQYF. DNA for the CDR3: TGTGCCAGCAGTGCGGTCCGGGACAGGGTTGCCTACGAGCAGTACTTC.

The chain has TRBV7-2 and TRBJ1-3, with D maybe TRBD1 (5 bases). Looked up from germline, CDR1 is SGHTA and CDR2 is FQGNSA. This CDR3 is built from 15 residues. V was pared by 5 bases and J by 0 bases, with 11 bases between. CDR3 region: CASSHRCLSGNTIYF. CDR3 nucleotide sequence: TGTGCCAGCAGCCACAGGTGTCTCTCTGGAAACACCATATATTTT.

The chain joins TRBV29-1 to TRBJ2-2; D is ambiguous. Looked up from germline, CDR1 is SQVTM and CDR2 is ANQGSEA. The CDR3 is 13 amino acids. The V end was cut by 2 bases, the J end by 3 bases, with 7 bases between. CDR3 in DNA: TGCAGCGTTGAAATGTCGGACACCGGGGAGCTGTTTTTT. Amino acids: CSVEMSDTGELFF.

This clone was recorded only once. V usage is TRBV6-4 and J usage is TRBJ2-7; the D call may be TRBD1 or TRBD2 (5 bases each). V was trimmed by 0 bases and J by 5 bases, leaving 14 bases between them. This CDR3 spans 15 amino acids. Germline V gene lookup returns CDR1 MRHNA and CDR2 SNTAGT. CDR3 sequence reads: CASSDSRVGGNEQYF. The CDR3 coding sequence is TGTGCCAGCAGTGACTCGAGGGTTGGGGGTAACGAGCAGTACTTC.

This clone was seen just once. The V call is TRBV5-4, the J call TRBJ1-1; TRBD1 is a possible D gene (5 bases). Looked up from germline, CDR1 is SGHNT and CDR2 is YYREEE (reference sequence). CDR3 length: 16 amino acids. V gave up 2 bases and J gave up 1 base, with 15 bases separating them. The CDR3 sequence: CASSFPGVLGNTEAFF. Written as DNA, the CDR3 is TGTGCCAGCAGCTTCCCGGGGGTTCTAGGGAACACTGAAGCTTTCTTT. Full variable domain (missing parts from reference TRBV5-4 and TRBJ1-1): ETGVTQSPTHLIKTRGQQVTLRCSSQSGHNTVSWYQQALGQGPQFIFQYYREEENGRGNFPPRFSGLQFPNYSSELNVNALELDDSALYLCASSFPGVLGNTEAFFGQGTRLTVV.

The chain uses TRBV28 and TRBJ2-7; 7 nucleotides agree with TRBD1. CDR1 MDHEN and CDR2 SYDVKM come from the germline V gene. The CDR3 is 15 residues long. Trimming removed 5 bases from V and 1 base from J; junction bases left unmatched: 8. The CDR3 DNA reads TGTGCCAGCAGTCGACAGGGTTGGGTTTCCTACGAGCAGTACTTC. Translated: CASSRQGWVSYEQYF.

A single count supports this clone. The rearrangement uses TRBV19 and TRBJ2-7, with 9 bases lining up with TRBD2. V dropped 1 base and J dropped 2; count of bases not matched to a gene: 3. Per the germline V gene, CDR1 is LNHDA and CDR2 is SQIVND (reference sequence). The CDR3 has 15 residues. In nucleotides, the CDR3 is TGTGCCAGTAGTATAGGGGCGGGAGGGCCCTACGAGCAGTACTTC. It encodes CASSIGAGGPYEQYF.

This clone came up once. One end of the junction varies from germline; a read error may be responsible. The CDR3 is CASSQSRGPPHRF. The CDR3 DNA follows: TGCGCCAGCAGCCAATCCAGGGGGCCTCCCCACCGCTTT. The chain recombines TRBV4-1 with TRBJ1-1; 8 bases are shared with TRBD1. Per germline, CDR1 MGHRA and CDR2 YSYEKL. The CDR3 runs to 13 residues.

As DNA, the CDR3 is TGTGCCAGCAGCGATTTAGGGCTAGCGGGGGACGAGCAGTACTTC. Protein sequence: CASSDLGLAGDEQYF. The V call is TRBV9, the J call TRBJ2-7, with 10 nucleotides matching TRBD2. Per germline, CDR1 SGDLS and CDR2 YYNGEE. The CDR3 loop spans 15 amino acids. V lost 3 bases, J lost 5 bases, and 8 bases stayed unmatched.

In DNA form, the CDR3 reads TGCGCCAGCAGCCAAGGGGACGGGGCCTACGAGCAGTACTTC. Its translation: CASSQGDGAYEQYF. This chain links TRBV4-1 with TRBJ2-7; D assignment may be TRBD1 or TRBD2 (5 bases each). Germline V gives CDR1 MGHRA, CDR2 YSYEKL. Deletions cut 1 base from V and 2 bases from J, with 9 bases between. The CDR3 is 14 amino acids.

V gene TRBV2 combines with J gene TRBJ2-5; unclear D gene. The CDR3 spans 13 residues. In germline, CDR1 is SNHLY, CDR2 FYNNEI. V was trimmed by 1 base and J by 3 bases, leaving 6 bases between them. CDR3 loop: CASSEGRKETQYF. The CDR3 nucleotides read TGTGCCAGCAGTGAAGGCAGAAAAGAGACCCAGTACTTC.

The rearrangement joins TRBV2 to TRBJ2-1; 15 bases align to TRBD2. This CDR3 region has 15 residues. Germline CDR1 SNHLY, CDR2 FYNNEI. Germline trimming cut 5 bases from V and 7 bases from J; bases unmatched to any gene: 3. The CDR3 spells CASSIGLAGGNEQFF. The DNA of the CDR3 is TGTGCCAGCAGTATAGGACTAGCGGGAGGGAATGAGCAGTTCTTC.

This clone was observed once. This chain connects TRBV2 to TRBJ2-1, with D perhaps TRBD1 (5 bases). V was clipped by 7 bases and J by 1 base, with 11 bases between them. CDR1 and CDR2 (germline): SNHLY, FYNNEI. CDR3 size: 14 residues. CDR3 loop: CASKGEGSYNEQFF. CDR3 bases: TGTGCCAGCAAAGGGGAAGGGTCCTACAATGAGCAGTTCTTC.

The chain combines TRBV2 with TRBJ2-5; D remains ambiguous. V lost 2 bases and J lost 11, with 12 bases in between. This CDR3 region has 12 residues. In germline, CDR1 is SNHLY, CDR2 FYNNEI. The CDR3 loop is CASSESQEEQYF. The CDR3 coding sequence is TGTGCCAGCAGTGAAAGTCAGGAAGAGCAGTACTTC.

In this sample, this clone turned up once. The J gene is TRBJ2-7, the V gene TRBV21-1; TRBD1, as called in the table, went unchecked against the DNA. TRBV21-1 constitutes a pseudogene. The CDR3 is made up of 14 amino acids. The DNA for the CDR3 is TGTGCCAGCAGCGGGCCCATAACCTCCTACGAGCAGTACTTC. Translated: CASSGPITSYEQYF.

The chain joins TRBV4-1 to TRBJ1-5; D not resolved. Germline V gene data show CDR1 as MGHRA and CDR2 as YSYEKL. V dropped 0 bases and J dropped 2 bases, with 11 bases sitting between them. The CDR3 loop spans 16 amino acids. The CDR3 DNA sequence: TGCGCCAGCAGCCAAGAAGTGGTCGGGGGCAATCAGCCCCAGCATTTT. Translating it yields CASSQEVVGGNQPQHF.

The V gene is TRBV19, the J gene TRBJ2-7; 7 bases fit TRBD1. J gave up 3 bases and V 6 bases, and 17 bases lay outside the gene matches. Germline CDR1 and CDR2: LNHDA and SQIVND (reference sequence). This CDR3 spans 17 amino acids. The CDR3 protein is CASSPNPWGRGYYEQYF. The CDR3 DNA follows: TGTGCCAGTAGCCCGAACCCTTGGGGCAGGGGGTACTACGAGCAGTACTTC. The whole variable domain, filled in from reference TRBV19 and TRBJ2-7, reads DGGITQSPKYLFRKEGQNVTLSCEQNLNHDAMYWYRQDPGQGLRLIYYSQIVNDFQKGDIAEGYSVSREKKESFPLTVTSAQKNPTAFYLCASSPNPWGRGYYEQYFGPGTRLTVT.